The entry that follows covers one T cell receptor (beta chain) sequence. This record belongs to a study of T cells in Graves' hyperthyroidism and ophthalmopathy. From RNA transcripts, TCR beta CDR3 regions were amplified. A first-round RT-PCR of the TCR CDR3 used the HTBI primer set. TCRdb reprocessed the multiplex PCR reads via MiXCR and lists one record per CDR3 protein. The profile covers about half a million distinct CDR3 sequences, with about a fifth appearing a single time and around 27% taken by the ten largest. The diagnoses drew upon clinical symptoms, serum thyroxine and TRAb, thyroid ultrasound and orbital computed tomography. The sequencing sample was made of blood. This sequence was found in a young man with Graves' hyperthyroidism.

This chain's CDR3 is CSARVRKRGEAFF. CDR3 bases: TGCAGTGCTAGAGTGAGGAAGCGTGGGGAAGCTTTCTTT. This sequence joins TRBV20-1 and TRBJ1-1; D remains unclear. The length of the CDR3 is 13 residues. Per germline, CDR1 DFQATT and CDR2 SNEGSKA (reference sequence). Between the trimmed V and J ends, which lost 1 base and 8 bases, there was a span of 14 bases.